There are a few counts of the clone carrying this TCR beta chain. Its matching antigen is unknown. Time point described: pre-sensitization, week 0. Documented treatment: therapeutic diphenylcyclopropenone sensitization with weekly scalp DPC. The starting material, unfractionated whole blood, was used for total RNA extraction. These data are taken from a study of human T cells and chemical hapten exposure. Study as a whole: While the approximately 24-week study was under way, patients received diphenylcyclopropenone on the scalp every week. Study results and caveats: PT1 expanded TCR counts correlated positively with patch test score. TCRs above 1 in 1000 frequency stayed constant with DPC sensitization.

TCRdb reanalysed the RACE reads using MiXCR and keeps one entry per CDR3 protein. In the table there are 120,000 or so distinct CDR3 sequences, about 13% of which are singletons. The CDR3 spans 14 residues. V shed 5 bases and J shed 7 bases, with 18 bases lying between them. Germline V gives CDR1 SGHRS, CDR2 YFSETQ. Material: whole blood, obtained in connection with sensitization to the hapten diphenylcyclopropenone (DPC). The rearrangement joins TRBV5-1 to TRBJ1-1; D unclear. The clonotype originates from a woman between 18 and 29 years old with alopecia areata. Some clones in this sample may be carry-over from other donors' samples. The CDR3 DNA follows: TGCGCCAGCAGTCAAACGACATCGTCCCTTGAAGCTTTCTTT. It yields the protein CASSQTTSSLEAFF.